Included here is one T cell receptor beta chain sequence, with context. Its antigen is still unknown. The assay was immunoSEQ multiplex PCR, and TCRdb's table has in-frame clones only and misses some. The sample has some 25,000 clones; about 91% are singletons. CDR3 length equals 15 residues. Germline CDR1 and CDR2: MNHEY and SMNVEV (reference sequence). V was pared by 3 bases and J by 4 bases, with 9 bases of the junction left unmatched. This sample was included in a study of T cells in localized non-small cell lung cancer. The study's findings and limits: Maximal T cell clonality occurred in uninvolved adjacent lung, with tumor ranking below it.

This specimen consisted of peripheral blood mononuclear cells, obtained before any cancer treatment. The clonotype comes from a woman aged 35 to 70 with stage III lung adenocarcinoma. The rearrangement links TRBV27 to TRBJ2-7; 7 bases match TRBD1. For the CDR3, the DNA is TGTGCCAGCAGTTTTTCATACAGGGGTATTTACGAGCAGTACTTC. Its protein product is CASSFSYRGIYEQYF.